One and the same sample provided the 25 T cell receptor beta chains below, sequenced in a study of pediatric ulcerative colitis. The data were produced by immunoSEQ multiplex PCR, yet TCRdb's version contains in-frame clones alone and is incomplete. The sample has 30,000 to 45,000 clones; approximately 87% are singletons. Sequencing was done on a sample of blood. These receptors were taken from a girl under 18 with moderate ulcerative colitis.

The chain couples TRBV5-6 to TRBJ1-1, with 7 bases matching TRBD1. CDR1 SGHDT and CDR2 YYEEEE come from the germline V gene. Trimming cost V 2 bases and J 4 bases; bases outside gene matches: 5. The length of the CDR3 is 14 residues. The DNA of the CDR3 is TGTGCCAGCAGCTTTCGATCAGGGGGCACTGAAGCTTTCTTT. It yields the protein CASSFRSGGTEAFF. Looking up the rest from reference TRBV5-6 and TRBJ1-1 gives the full variable domain: DAGVTQSPTHLIKTRGQQVTLRCSPKSGHDTVSWYQQALGQGPQFIFQYYEEEERQRGNFPDRFSGHQFPNYSSELNVNALLLGDSALYLCASSFRSGGTEAFFGQGTRLTVV.

V and J are TRBV19 and TRBJ2-1, with 7 bases matching TRBD2. Germline trimming cut 5 bases from V and 7 bases from J; bases unmatched to any gene: 11. The CDR3 is made up of 15 amino acids. Germline V gene lookup returns CDR1 LNHDA and CDR2 SQIVND (reference sequence). In nucleotides, the CDR3 is TGTGCCAGTAGTCTGCGGCTAGCGGTTTTGAATGAGCAGTTCTTC. Translation gives CASSLRLAVLNEQFF. The variable domain in full, with the rest retrieved from reference TRBV19 and TRBJ2-1, is DGGITQSPKYLFRKEGQNVTLSCEQNLNHDAMYWYRQDPGQGLRLIYYSQIVNDFQKGDIAEGYSVSREKKESFPLTVTSAQKNPTAFYLCASSLRLAVLNEQFFGPGTRLTVL.

The chain couples TRBV29-1 to TRBJ1-2, with D tentatively TRBD1 (5 bases). Germline V gene data show CDR1 as SQVTM and CDR2 as ANQGSEA. V was pared by 5 bases and J by 6 bases, with 16 bases between. The CDR3 length is 13 residues. The CDR3 bases are TGCAGCGTTTTATGGCCGGGGCTACATGGCTACACCTTC. It translates to CSVLWPGLHGYTF.

This clone was detected a few times. The chain combines TRBV14 with TRBJ2-7, with 10 bases aligning to TRBD1. The J segment lost 8 bases and the V segment lost 1 base, leaving 8 bases of the junction unmatched. This CDR3 contains 15 residues. From germline, CDR1 is SGHDN and CDR2 FVKESK. The chain's CDR3 is CASSQALGTGVKQYF. Written as DNA, the CDR3 is TGTGCCAGCAGCCAAGCCCTCGGGACAGGGGTAAAGCAGTACTTC. Looking up the rest from reference TRBV14 and TRBJ2-7 gives the full variable domain: EAGVTQFPSHSVIEKGQTVTLRCDPISGHDNLYWYRRVMGKEIKFLLHFVKESKQDESGMPNNRFLAERTGGTYSTLKVQPAELEDSGVYFCASSQALGTGVKQYFGPGTRLTVT.

The chain combines TRBV30 with TRBJ1-6; D is unresolved. Looked up from germline, CDR1 is GTSNPN and CDR2 is SVGIG (reference sequence). V dropped 0 bases and J dropped 7 bases, with 19 bases sitting between them. The length of the CDR3 is 17 residues. The CDR3 protein is CAWSVSPERARNSPLHF. The CDR3 DNA reads TGTGCCTGGAGTGTATCCCCCGAAAGAGCCAGGAATTCACCCCTCCACTTT.

The genes are TRBV29-1 and TRBJ2-5; D uncertain. Trimming took off 1 base at V and 3 bases at J, with 12 bases between the two ends. Looked up from germline, CDR1 is SQVTM and CDR2 is ANQGSEA. This CDR3 comprises 14 residues. This CDR3 reads CSVEGHANEETQYF. The CDR3 nucleotides are TGCAGCGTTGAAGGGCACGCCAACGAAGAGACCCAGTACTTC.

The rearrangement joins TRBV7-2 to TRBJ2-5, with D possibly matching TRBD1 (5 bases). Deletions cut 1 base from V and 4 bases from J, with 13 bases between. There are 15 residues in the CDR3. CDR1 SGHTA and CDR2 FQGNSA come from the germline V gene. The CDR3 loop is CASSLGQSRAETQYF. The CDR3 DNA is TGTGCCAGCAGCTTAGGACAGTCCCGCGCAGAGACCCAGTACTTC.

CDR3 coding DNA: TGTGCCAGCTCACCGACAGGCGGGGGTTCCTACGAGCAGTACTTC. Its translation: CASSPTGGGSYEQYF. The chain recombines TRBV18 with TRBJ2-7; TRBD2 is a possible D gene (7 bases). Trimming took off 3 bases at V and 1 base at J, with 13 bases between the two ends. Germline V CDR1 and CDR2: KGHSH, LQKENI. The CDR3 has 15 amino acids. Looking up the rest from reference TRBV18 and TRBJ2-7 gives the full variable domain: NAGVMQNPRHLVRRRGQEARLRCSPMKGHSHVYWYRQLPEEGLKFMVYLQKENIIDESGMPKERFSAEFPKEGPSILRIQQVVRGDSAAYFCASSPTGGGSYEQYFGPGTRLTVT.

J is TRBJ1-2 and V is TRBV27; D ambiguous. This CDR3 region has 15 residues. Trimming took off 0 bases at V and 7 bases at J, with 15 bases between the two ends. Germline CDR1 MNHEY, CDR2 SMNVEV (reference sequence). The CDR3 sequence: CASSLSTLKDGGYTF. DNA for the CDR3: TGTGCCAGCAGTTTATCTACGCTCAAGGACGGTGGCTACACCTTC.

This clone was seen a few times. The rearrangement joins TRBV19 to TRBJ1-2, with D possibly being TRBD1 (6 bases). With 7 bases removed from V and 1 base from J, the gap between germline ends came to 22 bases. From germline, CDR1 is LNHDA and CDR2 SQIVND (reference sequence). The CDR3 loop spans 17 amino acids. CDR3 sequence (DNA): TGTGCCAGTACAATGGGAGTCGGGGGCGCGGTTAACTATGGCTACACCTTC. It encodes CASTMGVGGAVNYGYTF. The full variable domain, completed using reference TRBV19 and TRBJ1-2, is DGGITQSPKYLFRKEGQNVTLSCEQNLNHDAMYWYRQDPGQGLRLIYYSQIVNDFQKGDIAEGYSVSREKKESFPLTVTSAQKNPTAFYLCASTMGVGGAVNYGYTFGSGTRLTVV.

V and J are TRBV2 and TRBJ2-1; D gene ambiguous. This CDR3 comprises 12 residues. Per germline, CDR1 SNHLY and CDR2 FYNNEI. V was pared by 11 bases and J by 9 bases, with 17 bases between. The CDR3 loop is CACRTTVSEQFF. The DNA of the CDR3 is TGTGCCTGCCGCACAACTGTATCTGAGCAGTTCTTC.

In its sample, this clone was seen once. The chain has TRBV19 and TRBJ2-7, with 8 bases aligning to TRBD1. Germline assignment: CDR1 LNHDA and CDR2 SQIVND (reference sequence). This CDR3 has 13 amino acids. V dropped 3 bases and J dropped 6; count of bases not matched to a gene: 4. This CDR3 is CASSITGGGEQYF. In DNA form, the CDR3 reads TGTGCCAGTAGTATCACAGGGGGTGGCGAGCAGTACTTC.

J is TRBJ2-6 and V is TRBV9, with 9 bases fitting TRBD1. Trimming removed 4 bases from V and 0 bases from J; junction bases left unmatched: 8. This CDR3 region has 18 residues. From germline, CDR1 is SGDLS and CDR2 YYNGEE. For the CDR3, the DNA is TGTGCCAGCAGCCCCCAGACAGGGGGTCTCTCTGGGGCCAACGTCCTGACTTTC. Protein: CASSPQTGGLSGANVLTF.

The chain links TRBV28 to TRBJ1-2, with 9 bases aligning to TRBD1. CDR1 and CDR2 from the germline V gene are MDHEN and SYDVKM. The CDR3 spans 13 residues. The V gene end was trimmed by 2 bases and the J gene end by 10 bases; junction bases not matched to a gene: 5. The CDR3 DNA reads TGTGCCAGCAGTTTACGGACAGGGGCTCCCTACACCTTC. Protein product: CASSLRTGAPYTF.

CDR3 amino acids: CASSLAGYRYGYTF. The DNA for the CDR3 is TGTGCCAGCAGCTTAGCAGGTTATCGGTATGGCTACACCTTC. The chain recombines TRBV7-2 with TRBJ1-2; unclear D gene. The germline V gene encodes CDR1 SGHTA and CDR2 FQGNSA. The CDR3 has 14 residues. V dropped 0 bases and J dropped 5 bases, with 10 bases sitting between them.

This clone was counted once. The CDR3 loop is CASSLSPGDFYNEQFF. The CDR3 region has the DNA TGCGCCAGCAGCTTGTCCCCGGGGGATTTTTACAATGAGCAGTTCTTC. The chain employs TRBV5-1 and TRBJ2-1; D may be TRBD2 (6 bases). Germline V gives CDR1 SGHRS, CDR2 YFSETQ. The V gene lost 1 base and the J gene lost 4 bases, with 15 bases spanning the gap. CDR3 length: 16 residues.

This clone has only one observation. The rearrangement uses TRBV11-2 and TRBJ2-6; 7 positions agree with TRBD1. CDR1 and CDR2 (germline): SGHAT, FQNNGV. The CDR3 is 18 residues long. Losses at the gene ends were 0 bases for V and 4 bases for J; bases not matched to a gene: 9. CDR3 in amino acids: CASSLDQTGPTGANVLTF. CDR3 DNA: TGTGCCAGCAGCTTAGATCAGACAGGGCCAACAGGGGCCAACGTCCTGACTTTC.

The V call is TRBV15, the J call TRBJ2-3, with D maybe TRBD1 (5 bases). Germline V gene lookup returns CDR1 LNHNV and CDR2 YYDKDF (reference sequence). The CDR3 runs to 15 residues. Between the trimmed V and J ends, which lost 5 bases and 2 bases, there was a span of 14 bases. CDR3 amino acids: CATSQLSTDTDTQYF. Written as DNA, the CDR3 is TGTGCCACCAGCCAACTTTCGACAGACACAGATACGCAGTATTTT.

This chain joins TRBV4-3 and TRBJ2-7, with a weak D call TRBD2 (5 bases). Germline CDR1 LGHNA, CDR2 YSLEER. The V end was cut by 0 bases, the J end by 1 base, with 10 bases between. The CDR3 runs to 15 residues. The CDR3 DNA reads TGCGCCAGCAGCCAAGAGGGCGGGCTTTCCTACGAGCAGTACTTC. This sequence encodes CASSQEGGLSYEQYF.

In its sample, this clone was seen a few times. This chain joins TRBV20-1 and TRBJ1-2; a possible D gene is TRBD1 (6 bases). There are 10 residues in the CDR3. Germline-derived CDR1 and CDR2 are DFQATT and SNEGSKA (reference sequence). With 5 bases removed from V and 6 bases from J, the gap between germline ends came to 7 bases. Here the CDR3 reads CSAWTDGYTF. CDR3 in DNA: TGCAGTGCTTGGACAGATGGCTACACCTTC.

This rearrangement joins TRBV6-1 to TRBJ2-7, with 8 bases aligning to TRBD1. V lost 6 bases, J lost 5 bases, and 12 bases stayed unmatched. Germline CDR1 and CDR2: MNHNS and SASEGT. The CDR3 sequence is 15 residues long. The CDR3 coding sequence is TGTGCCAGCAGACGAGTTACAGGGGGAGGCGACGAGCAGTACTTC. Its protein is CASRRVTGGGDEQYF.

This chain connects TRBV5-4 to TRBJ2-7; no clear D gene. Germline V CDR1 and CDR2: SGHNT, YYREEE (reference sequence). The CDR3 loop spans 13 amino acids. V dropped 2 bases and J dropped 1 base, with 7 bases sitting between them. CDR3 sequence (DNA): TGTGCCAGCAGCTTACCCAGGTCCTACGAGCAGTACTTC. Translated, it gives CASSLPRSYEQYF.

V is TRBV6-1 and J is TRBJ2-7, with D possibly matching TRBD1 (6 bases). The CDR3 is made up of 15 amino acids. The V end was cut by 6 bases, the J end by 3 bases, with 18 bases between. Germline values: CDR1 MNHNS, CDR2 SASEGT. Here the CDR3 reads CASSTERGSVYEQYF. The CDR3 nucleotides read TGTGCCAGCAGCACGGAAAGGGGGAGTGTCTACGAGCAGTACTTC.

The CDR3, as DNA: TGTGCCAGCAGTGACCGAGGAGCCGCTGAAGCTTTCTTT. This translates into CASSDRGAAEAFF. J is TRBJ1-1 and V is TRBV6-4; D remains unclear. V was cut by 2 bases and J by 6 bases, with 10 bases left in between. This CDR3 has 13 amino acids. Germline-derived CDR1 and CDR2 are MRHNA and SNTAGT.

The CDR3 DNA reads as TGTGCCTCCGGGACAGGGGGCAATGGCTACACCTTC. As protein: CASGTGGNGYTF. The chain has TRBV6-1 and TRBJ1-2, with TRBD1 matching over 12 bases. The CDR3 is 12 amino acids. Trimming cost V 11 bases and J 6 bases; bases outside gene matches: 4. Germline CDR1 reads MNHNS; CDR2 reads SASEGT.